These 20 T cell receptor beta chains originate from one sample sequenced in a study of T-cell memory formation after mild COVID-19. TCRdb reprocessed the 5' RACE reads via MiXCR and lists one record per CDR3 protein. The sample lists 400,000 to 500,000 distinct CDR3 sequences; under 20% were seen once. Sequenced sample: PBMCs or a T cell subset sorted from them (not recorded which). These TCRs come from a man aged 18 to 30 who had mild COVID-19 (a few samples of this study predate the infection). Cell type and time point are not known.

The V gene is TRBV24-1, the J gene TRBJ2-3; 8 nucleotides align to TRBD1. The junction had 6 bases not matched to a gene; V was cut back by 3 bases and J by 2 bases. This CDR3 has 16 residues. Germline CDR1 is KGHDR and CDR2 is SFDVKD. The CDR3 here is CATSDGQGAITDTQYF. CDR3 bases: TGTGCCACCAGTGATGGCCAGGGGGCAATCACAGATACGCAGTATTTT.

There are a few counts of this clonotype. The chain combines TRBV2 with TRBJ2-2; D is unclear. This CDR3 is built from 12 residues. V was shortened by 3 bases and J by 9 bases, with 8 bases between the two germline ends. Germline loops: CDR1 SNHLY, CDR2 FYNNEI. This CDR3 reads CASSERSRELFF. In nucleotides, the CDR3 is TGTGCCAGCAGTGAGAGGTCCCGGGAGCTGTTTTTT.

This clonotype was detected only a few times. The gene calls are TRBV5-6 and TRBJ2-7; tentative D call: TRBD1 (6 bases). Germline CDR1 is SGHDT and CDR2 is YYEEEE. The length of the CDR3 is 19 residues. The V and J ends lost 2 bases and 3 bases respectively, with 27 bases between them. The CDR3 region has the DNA TGTGCCAGCAGCTTATGTGCGAGACAGGACCACTCTGGGAGCTACGAGCAGTACTTC. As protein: CASSLCARQDHSGSYEQYF.

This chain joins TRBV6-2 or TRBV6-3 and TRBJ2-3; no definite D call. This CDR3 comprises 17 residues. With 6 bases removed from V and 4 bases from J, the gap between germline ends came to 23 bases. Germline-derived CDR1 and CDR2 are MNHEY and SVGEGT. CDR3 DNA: TGTGCCAGCAGACCAATCGGACCCCTCAAATTCTCAGATACGCAGTATTTT. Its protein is CASRPIGPLKFSDTQYF.

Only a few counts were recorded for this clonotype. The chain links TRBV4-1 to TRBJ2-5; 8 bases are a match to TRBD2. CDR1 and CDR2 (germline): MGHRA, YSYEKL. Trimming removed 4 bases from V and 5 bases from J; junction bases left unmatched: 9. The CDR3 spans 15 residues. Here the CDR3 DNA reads TGCGCCAGCAGCCTCCTCCGGGGGGGCCGGGAGACCCAGTACTTC. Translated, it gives CASSLLRGGRETQYF.

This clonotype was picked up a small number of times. This chain's CDR3 is CASNVDTTGELFF. Written as DNA, the CDR3 is TGTGCCAGCAACGTCGACACAACCGGGGAGCTGTTTTTT. The chain is built from TRBV2 and TRBJ2-2, with no clear D. Germline CDR1 is SNHLY and CDR2 is FYNNEI. V shed 7 bases and J shed 5 bases, with 11 bases lying between them. The CDR3 is 13 amino acids.

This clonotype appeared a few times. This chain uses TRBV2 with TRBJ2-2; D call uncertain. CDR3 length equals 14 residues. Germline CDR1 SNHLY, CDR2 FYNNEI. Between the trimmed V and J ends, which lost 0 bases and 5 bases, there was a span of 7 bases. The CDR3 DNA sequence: TGTGCCAGCAGTGAAGCACGGGTAACCGGGGAGCTGTTTTTT. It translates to CASSEARVTGELFF.

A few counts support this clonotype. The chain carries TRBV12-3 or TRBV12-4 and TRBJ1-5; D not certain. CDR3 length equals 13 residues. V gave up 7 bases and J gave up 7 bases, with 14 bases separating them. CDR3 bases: TGTGCCAGCATCAACGGTCGCGGGCAGCCCCAGCATTTT. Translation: CASINGRGQPQHF.

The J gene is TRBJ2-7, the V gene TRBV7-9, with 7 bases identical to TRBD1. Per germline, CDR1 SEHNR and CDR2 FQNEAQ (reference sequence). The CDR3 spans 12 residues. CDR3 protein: CASSDIGQDWRV. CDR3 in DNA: TGTGCCAGCAGCGACATAGGACAGGACTGGCGAGTC.

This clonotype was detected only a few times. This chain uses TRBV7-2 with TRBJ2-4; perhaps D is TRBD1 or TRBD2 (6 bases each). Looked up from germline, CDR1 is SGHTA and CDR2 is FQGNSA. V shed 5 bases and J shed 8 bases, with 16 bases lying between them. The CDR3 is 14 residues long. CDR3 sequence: CASSTMGGGDIQYF. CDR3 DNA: TGTGCCAGCAGCACCATGGGGGGCGGAGACATTCAGTACTTC. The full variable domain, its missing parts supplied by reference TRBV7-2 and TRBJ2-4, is GAGVSQSPSNKVTEKGKDVELRCDPISGHTALYWYRQSLGQGLEFLIYFQGNSAPDKSGLPSDRFSAERTGGSVSTLTIQRTQQEDSAVYLCASSTMGGGDIQYFGAGTRLSVL.

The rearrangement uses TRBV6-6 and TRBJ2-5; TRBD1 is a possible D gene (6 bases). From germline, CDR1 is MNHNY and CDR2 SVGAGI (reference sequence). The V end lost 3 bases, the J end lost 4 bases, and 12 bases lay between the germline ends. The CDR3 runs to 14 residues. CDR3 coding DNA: TGTGCCAGCAGTTATTTTGGGGGCGGAGAGACCCAGTACTTC. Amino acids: CASSYFGGGETQYF.

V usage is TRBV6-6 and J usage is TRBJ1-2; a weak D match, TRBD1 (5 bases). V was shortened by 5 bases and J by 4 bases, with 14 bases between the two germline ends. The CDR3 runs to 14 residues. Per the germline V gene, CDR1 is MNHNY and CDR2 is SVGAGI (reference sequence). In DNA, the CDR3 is TGTGCCAGCAGTGGCGGCGAGGGGACCTATGGCTACACCTTC. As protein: CASSGGEGTYGYTF.

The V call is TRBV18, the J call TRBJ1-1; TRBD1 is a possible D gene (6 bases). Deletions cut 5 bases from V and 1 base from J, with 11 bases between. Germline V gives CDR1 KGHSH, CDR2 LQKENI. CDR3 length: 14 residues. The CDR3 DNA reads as TGTGCCAGCTCAGAACAGGGTCCGAACACTGAAGCTTTCTTT. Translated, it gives CASSEQGPNTEAFF.

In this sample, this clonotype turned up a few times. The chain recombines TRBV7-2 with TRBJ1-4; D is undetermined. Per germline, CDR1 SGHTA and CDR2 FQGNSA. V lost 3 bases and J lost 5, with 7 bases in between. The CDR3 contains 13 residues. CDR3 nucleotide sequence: TGTGCCAGCAGCTTTCTCCTGAATGAAAAACTGTTTTTT. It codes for CASSFLLNEKLFF. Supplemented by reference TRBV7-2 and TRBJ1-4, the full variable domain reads GAGVSQSPSNKVTEKGKDVELRCDPISGHTALYWYRQSLGQGLEFLIYFQGNSAPDKSGLPSDRFSAERTGGSVSTLTIQRTQQEDSAVYLCASSFLLNEKLFFGSGTQLSVL.

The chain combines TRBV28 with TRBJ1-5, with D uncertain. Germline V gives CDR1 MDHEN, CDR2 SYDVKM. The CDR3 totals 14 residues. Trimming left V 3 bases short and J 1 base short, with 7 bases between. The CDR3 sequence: CASSFSLSNQPQHF. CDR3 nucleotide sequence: TGTGCCAGCAGTTTTAGTCTCAGCAATCAGCCCCAGCATTTT.

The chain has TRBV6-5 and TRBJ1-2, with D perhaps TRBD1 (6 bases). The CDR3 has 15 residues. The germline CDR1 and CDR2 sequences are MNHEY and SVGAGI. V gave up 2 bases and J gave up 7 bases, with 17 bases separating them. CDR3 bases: TGTGCCAGCAGTTACCGTGGGGGGCAGTCCCTTGGCTACACCTTC. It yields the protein CASSYRGGQSLGYTF.

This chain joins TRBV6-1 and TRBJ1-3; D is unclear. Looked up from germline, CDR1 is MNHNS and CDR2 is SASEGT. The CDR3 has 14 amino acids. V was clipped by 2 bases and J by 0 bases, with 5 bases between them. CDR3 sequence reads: CASSEISSGNTIYF. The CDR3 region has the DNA TGTGCCAGCAGTGAAATAAGCTCTGGAAACACCATATATTTT.

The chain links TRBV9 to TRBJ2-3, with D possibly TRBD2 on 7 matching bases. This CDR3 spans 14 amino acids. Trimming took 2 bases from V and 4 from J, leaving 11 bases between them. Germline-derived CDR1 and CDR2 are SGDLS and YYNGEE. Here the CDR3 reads CASSVGGGADTQYF. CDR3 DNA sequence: TGTGCCAGCAGCGTTGGGGGGGGCGCAGATACGCAGTATTTT.

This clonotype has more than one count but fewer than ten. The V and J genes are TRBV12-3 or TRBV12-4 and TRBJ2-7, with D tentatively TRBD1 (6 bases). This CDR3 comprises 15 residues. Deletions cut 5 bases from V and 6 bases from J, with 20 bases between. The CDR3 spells CASSAGQFGFTEQYV. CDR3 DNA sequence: TGTGCCAGCAGTGCCGGACAGTTCGGGTTTACCGAGCAGTACGTC.

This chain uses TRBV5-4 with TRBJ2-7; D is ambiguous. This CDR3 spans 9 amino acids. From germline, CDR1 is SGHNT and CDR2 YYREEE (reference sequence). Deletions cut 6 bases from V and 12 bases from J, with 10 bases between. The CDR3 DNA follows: TGTGCCAGCAAACTCCCCGCGTACTTC. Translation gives CASKLPAYF.